The 23 T cell receptor beta chains below all came from one sample that was sequenced in a study of Graves' ophthalmopathy and Graves' hyperthyroidism. Amplified TCR beta CDR3 regions were obtained using RNA transcripts as template. The first-round RT-PCR employed HTBI primers together with the Qiagen OneStep RT-PCR kit. A multiplex PCR was then performed as the second round. TCRdb re-derived calls from the multiplex PCR reads in MiXCR, one entry per CDR3 protein. The sample lists around 1,200,000 distinct CDR3 sequences; about 38% were seen once. The sequencing input was peripheral blood or thyroid tissue (not recorded which). The receptors here all came from an adult man with Graves' hyperthyroidism.

This chain links TRBV29-1 with TRBJ1-1; no reliable D call. This CDR3 has 13 amino acids. Per the germline V gene, CDR1 is SQVTM and CDR2 is ANQGSEA. The V end lost 0 bases, the J end lost 7 bases, and 12 bases lay between the germline ends. Written as DNA, the CDR3 is TGCAGCGTTGAAGATCGGGGAACGAGTGAAGCTTTCTTT. It encodes CSVEDRGTSEAFF.

The rearrangement links TRBV25-1 to TRBJ1-1; 8 bases match TRBD1. Germline assignment: CDR1 MGHDK and CDR2 SYGVNS. The CDR3 contains 16 residues. The CDR3 protein is CAREQGTGRLGTEAFF. The CDR3 DNA reads TGTGCTAGAGAGCAGGGGACAGGTCGTCTAGGCACTGAAGCTTTCTTT.

This chain connects TRBV5-1 to TRBJ2-7; TRBD1 is a possible D gene (5 bases). CDR1 SGHRS and CDR2 YFSETQ come from the germline V gene. The CDR3 is 15 amino acids. V was trimmed by 0 bases and J by 1 base, leaving 11 bases between them. The CDR3 DNA reads TGCGCCAGCAGCTTGGAGGGGCTTACTTCCTACGAGCAGTACTTC. Translation gives CASSLEGLTSYEQYF. The entire variable domain, with the rest obtained from reference TRBV5-1 and TRBJ2-7, is as follows: KAGVTQTPRYLIKTRGQQVTLSCSPISGHRSVSWYQQTPGQGLQFLFEYFSETQRNKGNFPGRFSGRQFSNSRSEMNVSTLELGDSALYLCASSLEGLTSYEQYFGPGTRLTVT.

J is TRBJ1-2 and V is TRBV7-3; tentative D call: TRBD1 (6 bases). Germline assignment: CDR1 SGHTA and CDR2 FQGTGA. The CDR3 totals 14 residues. V lost 7 bases and J 8 bases, leaving 20 bases between the germline ends. CDR3 DNA sequence: TGTGCCAGCACTCCCTCCCAGGGGCGAGACGGCTACACCTTC. It yields the protein CASTPSQGRDGYTF.

This clonotype was found many times. J is TRBJ1-1 and V is TRBV29-1; TRBD1 might be the D (5 bases). Germline lookup yields CDR1 SQVTM and CDR2 ANQGSEA. This CDR3 has 16 amino acids. V was trimmed by 0 bases and J by 1 base, leaving 15 bases between them. The CDR3 region has the DNA TGCAGCGTTGAAGATCTTATCGGGCAGGGGAACACTGAAGCTTTCTTT. The encoded protein is CSVEDLIGQGNTEAFF.

This clonotype occurred a few times. V is TRBV6-1 and J is TRBJ2-2; 8 bases map to TRBD1. The germline V gene encodes CDR1 MNHNS and CDR2 SASEGT. The V gene end was trimmed by 6 bases and the J gene end by 3 bases; junction bases not matched to a gene: 6. CDR3 length: 15 residues. The CDR3 loop reads CASRTDRGYTGELFF. CDR3 in DNA: TGTGCCAGCAGAACCGACAGGGGCTACACCGGGGAGCTGTTTTTT.

This clonotype was observed at least ten times. The gene calls are TRBV20-1 and TRBJ1-5; D possibly corresponds to TRBD1 (6 bases). This CDR3 spans 13 amino acids. Germline V lookup: CDR1 DFQATT, CDR2 SNEGSKA (reference sequence). Trimming left V 8 bases short and J 2 bases short, with 13 bases between. The CDR3 region is CSPGAQGNQPQHF. For the CDR3, the DNA is TGCAGTCCGGGGGCACAGGGCAATCAGCCCCAGCATTTT.

This clonotype was recorded many times. V usage is TRBV12-3 or TRBV12-4 and J usage is TRBJ1-2; 8 positions match TRBD1. The CDR3 length is 13 residues. The V and J ends lost 6 bases and 6 bases, in that order; junction bases with no gene match: 6. The CDR3 here is CASSPGTGHGYTF. The CDR3 DNA follows: TGTGCCAGCAGCCCCGGGACAGGCCATGGCTACACCTTC.

The rearrangement links TRBV29-1 to TRBJ2-7; possible D gene TRBD2, 5 bases. The CDR3 covers 12 residues. CDR1 SQVTM and CDR2 ANQGSEA come from the germline V gene. V was shortened by 1 base and J by 6 bases, with 10 bases between the two germline ends. CDR3 loop: CSVEGLASEQYF. The DNA of the CDR3 is TGCAGCGTTGAAGGTCTAGCTTCCGAGCAGTACTTC.

Note on this clonotype: A much more abundant neighbour one base away suggests this may be a read error. The CDR3 loop is CASSQVHYEQYF. For the CDR3, the DNA is TGTGCCAGCAGCCAAGTACACTACGAGCAGTACTTC. This chain links TRBV4-2 with TRBJ2-7; D gene uncertain. CDR3 length equals 12 residues. The germline V gene has CDR1 LGHNA and CDR2 YNFKEQ. V lost 1 base and J lost 3, with 4 bases in between.

This clonotype was found many times. The rearrangement links TRBV7-8 to TRBJ1-4, with 11 bases fitting TRBD1. Germline assignment: CDR1 SGHVS and CDR2 FQNEAQ. This CDR3 is 14 amino acids long. With V trimmed by 6 bases and J by 8 bases, 5 bases remained unmatched. The CDR3 is CASSPGQGGEKLFF. The CDR3 nucleotides are TGTGCCAGCAGTCCGGGACAGGGGGGAGAAAAACTGTTTTTT.

This clonotype was detected ten times or more. V and J are TRBV20-1 and TRBJ2-7; D is ambiguous. Germline V gene sequence: CDR1 DFQATT, CDR2 SNEGSKA (reference sequence). The CDR3 has 15 residues. The V and J ends lost 1 base and 3 bases respectively, with 16 bases between them. The CDR3, as DNA: TGCAGTGCTAGAGGTGACCACAACGCCATCTACGAGCAGTACTTC. Translated, it gives CSARGDHNAIYEQYF.

This clonotype has a handful of counts. This chain joins TRBV4-3 and TRBJ2-6; D uncertain. This CDR3 is 16 amino acids long. Germline assignment: CDR1 LGHNA and CDR2 YSLEER. With 2 bases removed from V and 0 bases from J, the gap between germline ends came to 8 bases. The CDR3, as DNA: TGCGCCAGCAGCCAAAGTCGTGGCTCTGGGGCCAACGTCCTGACTTTC. Its translation: CASSQSRGSGANVLTF.

This clonotype was counted ten times or more. The chain links TRBV7-9 to TRBJ1-1, with 7 bases matching TRBD1. Germline V gene lookup returns CDR1 SEHNR and CDR2 FQNEAQ (reference sequence). The CDR3 sequence is 12 residues long. J gave up 8 bases and V 4 bases, and 4 bases lay outside the gene matches. Here the CDR3 reads CASSYRGLEAFF. The CDR3 region has the DNA TGTGCCAGCAGCTACAGGGGTCTAGAAGCTTTCTTT.

This clonotype was detected only a few times. The rearrangement links TRBV20-1 to TRBJ1-4; the D is unclear. The germline V gene has CDR1 DFQATT and CDR2 SNEGSKA (reference sequence). This CDR3 is built from 15 residues. Trimming shortened V by 6 bases and J by 4 bases, and 18 bases separated the two germline ends. The CDR3 is CSAIFREVGNEKLFF. CDR3 in DNA: TGCAGTGCGATCTTCCGGGAGGTCGGTAATGAAAAACTGTTTTTT.

Points on this clonotype: A read error may explain this, as a much larger clone is one base away. This chain links TRBV20-1 with TRBJ1-1, with TRBD1 identical over 8 bases. This CDR3 is 14 amino acids long. Germline V lookup: CDR1 DFQATT, CDR2 SNEGSKA (reference sequence). CDR3 in DNA: TGCAGTGCGACCTTTCAGGGGGCCGGCACTGAATCTTTCTTT. Translating gives CSATFQGAGTESFF.

This clonotype was detected ten times or more. This chain links TRBV6-5 with TRBJ1-1; D not resolved. There are 12 residues in the CDR3. Trimming removed 8 bases from V and 1 base from J, with 8 bases in between. Germline CDR1 is MNHEY and CDR2 is SVGAGI. The CDR3 loop is CASLQPNTEAFF. The CDR3 DNA reads TGTGCCAGCCTACAGCCGAACACTGAAGCTTTCTTT.

This clonotype was seen repeatedly, ten times or more. J is TRBJ2-7 and V is TRBV7-9, with a weak D call TRBD2 (6 bases). This CDR3 contains 15 residues. The V gene's germline CDR1 is SEHNR and CDR2 FQNEAQ (reference sequence). The ends were cut back, 5 bases at V and 5 bases at J, with 19 bases in the middle. CDR3 sequence reads: CASSLQRVAVHEQYF. CDR3 DNA: TGTGCCAGCAGCCTACAGAGAGTAGCGGTCCACGAGCAGTACTTC.

Here the CDR3 DNA reads TGTGCCAGCAGTCCCAGGACAGCCTTGGGTGAAAAACTGTTTTTT. Its translation: CASSPRTALGEKLFF. The chain combines TRBV12-3 or TRBV12-4 with TRBJ1-4; a possible D gene is TRBD1 (6 bases). The CDR3 has 15 residues. V was shortened by 5 bases and J by 7 bases, with 17 bases between the two germline ends.

In its sample, this clonotype was seen a few times. The J gene is TRBJ2-3, the V gene TRBV10-3, with D unresolved. Trimming stripped 3 bases from V and 3 bases from J, with 7 bases between. This CDR3 is built from 13 residues. Germline CDR1 is ENHRY and CDR2 is SYGVKD. For the CDR3, the DNA is TGTGCCATCAGTGAAGGGTTTACAGATACGCAGTATTTT. This codes for CAISEGFTDTQYF.

CDR3 sequence reads: CASSQVAGGWNTGELFF. The CDR3 DNA is TGCGCCAGCAGCCAAGTAGCGGGAGGTTGGAACACCGGGGAGCTGTTTTTT. This chain links TRBV4-1 with TRBJ2-2; 10 nucleotides line up with TRBD2. This CDR3 comprises 17 residues. V lost 1 base, J lost 1 base, and 3 bases stayed unmatched. From germline, CDR1 is MGHRA and CDR2 YSYEKL.

This clonotype was counted ten times or more. J is TRBJ1-4 and V is TRBV7-9, with 9 bases identical to TRBD1. Germline assignment: CDR1 SEHNR and CDR2 FQNEAQ (reference sequence). V gave up 5 bases and J gave up 5 bases; unmatched junction bases: 9. The length of the CDR3 is 16 residues. Written as DNA, the CDR3 is TGTGCCAGCAGCCCCCGACAGGGGGACCGGAATGAAAAACTGTTTTTT. Amino acids: CASSPRQGDRNEKLFF.

This clonotype occurred many times. The genes are TRBV9 and TRBJ2-7; D not certain. The CDR3 covers 13 residues. Trimming shortened V by 1 base and J by 3 bases, and 8 bases separated the two germline ends. The V gene's germline CDR1 is SGDLS and CDR2 YYNGEE. The CDR3 is CASSVSYNYEQYF. The CDR3 DNA reads as TGTGCCAGCAGCGTATCGTACAACTACGAGCAGTACTTC.